The clone carrying this T cell receptor beta chain was seen a few times. The data were obtained in a study of blood T cell repertoires in COVID-19. Study processing details: Researchers report that nucleated cell counts were estimated from reference gene primer amplification. Here immunoSEQ multiplex PCR was the method, and the copy in TCRdb shows in-frame clones only, minus some. The V and J calls and clone size were taken over from that table, and D and trimming were inferred from the DNA. The sample lists about 100,000 clones, around four fifths seen once, with under 15% in the top ten. With 5 bases removed from V and 5 bases from J, the gap between germline ends came to 12 bases. CDR3 length: 13 residues. Looked up from germline, CDR1 is SGHTA and CDR2 is FQGTGA.

The chain uses TRBV7-3 and TRBJ1-1; possible D gene TRBD1, 6 bases. The sequence was collected from a middle-aged man with active or convalescent COVID-19. The specimen sequenced was peripheral blood. The CDR3 spells CASSRSGATEAFF. The CDR3 DNA is TGTGCCAGCAGCCGATCAGGGGCGACTGAAGCTTTCTTT. The entire variable domain, with the rest obtained from reference TRBV7-3 and TRBJ1-1, is as follows: GAGVSQTPSNKVTEKGKYVELRCDPISGHTALYWYRQSLGQGPEFLIYFQGTGAADDSGLPNDRFFAVRPEGSVSTLKIQRTERGDSAVYLCASSRSGATEAFFGQGTRLTVV.